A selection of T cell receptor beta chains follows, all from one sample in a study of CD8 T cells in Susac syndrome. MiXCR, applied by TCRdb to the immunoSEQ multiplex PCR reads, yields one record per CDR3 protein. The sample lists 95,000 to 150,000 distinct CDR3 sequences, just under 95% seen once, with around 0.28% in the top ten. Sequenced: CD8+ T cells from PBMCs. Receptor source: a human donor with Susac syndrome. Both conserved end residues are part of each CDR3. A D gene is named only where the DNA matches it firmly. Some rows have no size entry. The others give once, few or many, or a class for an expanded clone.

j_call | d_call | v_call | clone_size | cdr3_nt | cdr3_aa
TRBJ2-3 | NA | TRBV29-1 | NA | TGCAGCGTTGACTCCGGGAAAAGCACAGATACGCAGTATTTT | CSVDSGKSTDTQYF
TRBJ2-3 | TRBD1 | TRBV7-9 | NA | TGTGCCAGCAGCCTTGGACAGGGGGCTGACTATACGCAGTATTTT | CASSLGQGADYTQYF
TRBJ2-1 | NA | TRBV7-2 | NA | TGTGCCAGCAGCCCCGGCAGGGCCGGGTGGGGGAATGAGCAGTTCTTC | CASSPGRAGWGNEQFF
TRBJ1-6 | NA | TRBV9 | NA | TGTGCCAGCAGCGTAGGGGGGGAGGATTCACCCCTCCACTTT | CASSVGGEDSPLHF
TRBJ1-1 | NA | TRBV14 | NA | TGTGCCAGCAGCCAACTGGGTCGGACTGAAGCTTTCTTT | CASSQLGRTEAFF
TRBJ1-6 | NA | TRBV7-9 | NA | TGTGCCAGCAGCTTAACAGGCCTCTCCTATAATTCACCCCTCCACTTT | CASSLTGLSYNSPLHF
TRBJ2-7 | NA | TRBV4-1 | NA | TGCGCCAGCAGCCAAGTGCGAGGGACCTACGAGCAGTACTTC | CASSQVRGTYEQYF
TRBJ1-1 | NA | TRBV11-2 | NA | TGTGCCAGCAGCTTAGTCGGACTTGAAGCTTTCTTT | CASSLVGLEAFF
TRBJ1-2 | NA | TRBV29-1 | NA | TGCAGCGTCCCCGAAGACAGGTCGTCTACCTTC | CSVPEDRSSTF
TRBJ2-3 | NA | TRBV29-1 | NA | TGCAGCGGCTACACAGATACGCAGTATTTT | CSGYTDTQYF
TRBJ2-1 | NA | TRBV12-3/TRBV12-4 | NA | TGTGCCAGCAGCTCAAGGGGGGAACCCTACAATGAGCAGTTCTTC | CASSSRGEPYNEQFF
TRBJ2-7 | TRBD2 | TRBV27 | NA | TGTGCCAGCAGTTGGGGAGGGGTCGAGCAGTACTTC | CASSWGGVEQYF
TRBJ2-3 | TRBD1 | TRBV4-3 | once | TGCGCCAGCAGCCAAGGACAGGGGGTAGATACGCAGTATTTT | CASSQGQGVDTQYF
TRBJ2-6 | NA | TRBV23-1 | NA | TGCGCCAGCAGTCAATCGCCAGTAGCTTTTGGGGCCAACGTCCTGACTTTC | CASSQSPVAFGANVLTF
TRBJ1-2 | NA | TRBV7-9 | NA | TGTGCCAGCAGCCCCGGGACGGACTATGGCTACACCTTC | CASSPGTDYGYTF
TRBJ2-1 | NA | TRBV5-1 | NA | TGCGCCAGCAGCTTACTGGGTAACAGGGAGGGCAATGAGCAGTTCTTC | CASSLLGNREGNEQFF
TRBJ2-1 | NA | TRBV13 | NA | TGTGCCAGCAGCCGCCTCTACAATGAGCAGTTCTTC | CASSRLYNEQFF
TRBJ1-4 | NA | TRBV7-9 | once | TGTGCCAGCAGCTTACGAGTTGCAACTAATGAAAAACTGTTTTTT | CASSLRVATNEKLFF
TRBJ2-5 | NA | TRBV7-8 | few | TGTGCCAGCAGCTTCGATCAAGAGACCCAGTACTTC | CASSFDQETQYF
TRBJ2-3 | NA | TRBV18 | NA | TGTGCCAGCTCACCAATAGGGGCGAGCACAGATACGCAGTATTTT | CASSPIGASTDTQYF
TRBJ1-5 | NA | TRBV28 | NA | TGTGCCAGCAGTTTAGGGGCGACCAGTCAGCCCCAGCATTTT | CASSLGATSQPQHF
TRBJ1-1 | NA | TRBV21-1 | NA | TGTGCCAGCCGACAGGGATCGAACACTGAAGCTTTCTTT | CASRQGSNTEAFF
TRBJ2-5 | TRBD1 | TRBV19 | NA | TGTGCCAGTAGTATAGGGACAGGGGTATGGCAAGAGACCCAGTACTTC | CASSIGTGVWQETQYF
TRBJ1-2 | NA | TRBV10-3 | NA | TGTGCCATCAGTGAGTCGGGGGGAGGCTACACCTTC | CAISESGGGYTF
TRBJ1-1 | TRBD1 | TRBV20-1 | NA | TGCAGTGCTAGGGACTTTAGACAGGGCGGCACTGAAGCTTTCTTT | CSARDFRQGGTEAFF
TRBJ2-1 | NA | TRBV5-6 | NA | TGTGCCAGCAGCGGGGGGACCTCCTACAATGAGCAGTTCTTC | CASSGGTSYNEQFF
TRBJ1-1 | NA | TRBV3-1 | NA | TGTGCCAGCAGCCCCCTGGGGGGTCGCCCCCAAGAAGCTTTCTTT | CASSPLGGRPQEAFF
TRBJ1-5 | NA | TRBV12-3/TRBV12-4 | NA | TGTGCCAGCAGTTTGGCCAGAAACAATCAGCCCCAGCATTTT | CASSLARNNQPQHF
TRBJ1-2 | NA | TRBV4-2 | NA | TGTGCCAGCAGCCAGGGGATGACTCCTAACTATGGCTACACCTTC | CASSQGMTPNYGYTF
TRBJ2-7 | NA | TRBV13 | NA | TGTGCCAGCACCTCAAGGGCGGACGGTGACGAGCAGTACTTC | CASTSRADGDEQYF
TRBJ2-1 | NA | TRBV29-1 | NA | TGCAGCGCCGTAGGTTGGTACAGGGACTACAATGAGCAGTTCTTC | CSAVGWYRDYNEQFF
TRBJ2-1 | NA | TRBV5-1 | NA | TGCGCCAGCAGCTTGGGCGAGGGGCCAGTGAATGAGCAGTTCTTC | CASSLGEGPVNEQFF
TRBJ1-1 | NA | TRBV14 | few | TGTGCCAGCAGTTTGGGTGGCCCTGAAGCTTTCTTT | CASSLGGPEAFF
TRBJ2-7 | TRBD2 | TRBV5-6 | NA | TGTGCCAGCAGCGCAGCGGGGGCCTCCTACGAGCAGTACTTC | CASSAAGASYEQYF
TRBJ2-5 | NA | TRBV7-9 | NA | TGTGCCAGCAGGTCGCCCGGGCTTGGGGAGACCCAGTACTTC | CASRSPGLGETQYF
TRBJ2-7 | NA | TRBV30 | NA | TGTGCCTGGAGTGTTAATCTTGGCGGGTATCAGCCCTCCTACGAGCAGTACTTC | CAWSVNLGGYQPSYEQYF
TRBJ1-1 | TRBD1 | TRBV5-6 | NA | TGTGCCAGCAGCTGGGGGGACAGTCTGAACACTGAAGCTTTCTTT | CASSWGDSLNTEAFF
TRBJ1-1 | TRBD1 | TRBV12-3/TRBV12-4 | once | TGTGCCAGCAGTTTTGGACAGGATGAAGCTTTCTTT | CASSFGQDEAFF
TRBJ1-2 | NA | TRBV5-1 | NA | TGCGCCAGCAGCGGGGAGGGCTATGGCTACACCTTC | CASSGEGYGYTF
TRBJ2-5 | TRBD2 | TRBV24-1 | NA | TGTGCCACCAGTCCGGGTAGCGGGGCTCAAGAGACCCAGTACTTC | CATSPGSGAQETQYF
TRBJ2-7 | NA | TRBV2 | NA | TGTGCCAGCAGTGTAGTAAGGACCGTTGACTACGAGCAGTACTTC | CASSVVRTVDYEQYF
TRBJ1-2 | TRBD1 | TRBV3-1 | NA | TGTGCCAGCAGCCAAGGTCATCTCGGGACAGGGGCGAACTATGGCTACACCTTC | CASSQGHLGTGANYGYTF
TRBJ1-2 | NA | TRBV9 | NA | TGTGCCAGCAGCGCCACGAACTATGGCTACACCTTC | CASSATNYGYTF
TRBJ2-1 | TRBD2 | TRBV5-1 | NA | TGCGCCAGCAGCTGGCGGCTAGCGGGGGGCGAGGAGCAGTTCTTC | CASSWRLAGGEEQFF
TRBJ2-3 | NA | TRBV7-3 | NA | TGTGCCAGCAGCTTACGGACAGCCACTAGCACAGATACGCAGTATTTT | CASSLRTATSTDTQYF
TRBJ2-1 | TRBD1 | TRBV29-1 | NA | TGCAGCGTTGAAGACCCCTTTACAGGGGAAAGGGGCTACAATGAGCAGTTCTTC | CSVEDPFTGERGYNEQFF
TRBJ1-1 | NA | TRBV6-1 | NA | TGTGCCAGCAGTGACCTCATGAACACTGAAGCTTTCTTT | CASSDLMNTEAFF
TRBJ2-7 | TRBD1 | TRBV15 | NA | TGTGCCACCAGCAGTAGGACAGGGGCGCAGTACGAGCAGTACTTC | CATSSRTGAQYEQYF
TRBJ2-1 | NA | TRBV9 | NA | TGTGCCAGCAGCGTAGACGCAGGGTCTGAGCAGTTCTTC | CASSVDAGSEQFF
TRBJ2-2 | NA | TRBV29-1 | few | TGCAGCGTCCCGGGACAGAACACCGGGGAGCTGTTTTTT | CSVPGQNTGELFF